One sample yielded the 27 T cell receptor beta chains listed below, sequenced in a study of PD-L1 blockade in urothelial cancer. Time point of the sample: pretreatment peripheral blood. Data came from immunoSEQ multiplex PCR; TCRdb stores just in-frame clones and leaves some out. The sample carries 45,000 to 60,000 clones, approximately 78% recorded once. The specimen was PBMCs, collected around atezolizumab (anti-PD-L1) treatment. All receptors derive from a man in his forties or fifties with urothelial cancer.

The chain couples TRBV5-6 to TRBJ2-1; 8 nucleotides match TRBD2. This CDR3 spans 17 amino acids. Trimming removed 3 bases from V and 1 base from J; junction bases left unmatched: 9. Germline V gene lookup returns CDR1 SGHDT and CDR2 YYEEEE. CDR3 coding DNA: TGTGCCAGCAGCTCGCTCTGGATAGCGGGGTCCTACAATGAGCAGTTCTTC. It codes for CASSSLWIAGSYNEQFF.

This clone was detected a few times. The CDR3 bases are TGTGCCAGCAGCTCCTCCGGGGGCACAGATACGCAGTATTTT. It translates to CASSSSGGTDTQYF. V usage is TRBV5-4 and J usage is TRBJ2-3; D may be TRBD2 (5 bases). The V end was cut by 3 bases, the J end by 1 base, with 9 bases between. This CDR3 region has 14 residues. Germline CDR1 is SGHNT and CDR2 is YYREEE (reference sequence).

V is TRBV7-9 and J is TRBJ2-1; TRBD2 aligns across 10 bases. V was clipped by 0 bases and J by 6 bases; unmatched bases: 8. Germline-derived CDR1 and CDR2 are SEHNR and FQNEAQ (reference sequence). The length of the CDR3 is 17 residues. Here the CDR3 DNA reads TGTGCCAGCAGCTTAGCTAGCGGGGGGTCGAAAACCAATGAGCAGTTCTTC. This translates into CASSLASGGSKTNEQFF.

The chain recombines TRBV2 with TRBJ2-3; 7 nucleotides agree with TRBD2. The J segment lost 0 bases and the V segment lost 0 bases, leaving 9 bases of the junction unmatched. Germline-derived CDR1 and CDR2 are SNHLY and FYNNEI. The CDR3 spans 18 residues. The CDR3 reads CASSEALGSGPSTDTQYF. The CDR3 bases are TGTGCCAGCAGTGAAGCGCTGGGTAGCGGGCCTAGCACAGATACGCAGTATTTT. Together with reference TRBV2 and TRBJ2-3, the CDR3 gives the full variable domain: EPEVTQTPSHQVTQMGQEVILRCVPISNHLYFYWYRQILGQKVEFLVSFYNNEISEKSEIFDDQFSVERPDGSNFTLKIRSTKLEDSAMYFCASSEALGSGPSTDTQYFGPGTRLTVL.

This chain links TRBV5-4 with TRBJ1-1, with 8 bases lining up with TRBD1. Germline V gives CDR1 SGHNT, CDR2 YYREEE (reference sequence). J was trimmed by 5 bases and V by 4 bases; bases with no gene match: 10. The CDR3 is made up of 15 amino acids. CDR3 in DNA: TGTGCCAGCAGCACTCGGACAGGGAAAGAAACTGAAGCTTTCTTT. It encodes CASSTRTGKETEAFF.

This clone was seen a few times. The rearrangement links TRBV6-4 to TRBJ1-1; the D gene is possibly TRBD1 (6 bases). In germline, CDR1 is MRHNA, CDR2 SNTAGT. Trimming shortened V by 6 bases and J by 5 bases, and 13 bases separated the two germline ends. There are 13 residues in the CDR3. The CDR3 bases are TGTGCCAGCAGCAGGGAGGGGGTGACTGAAGCTTTCTTT. Residues: CASSREGVTEAFF.

The rearrangement links TRBV5-4 to TRBJ1-2, with no clear D. V lost 6 bases and J 1 base, leaving 13 bases between the germline ends. This CDR3 contains 14 residues. Looked up from germline, CDR1 is SGHNT and CDR2 is YYREEE (reference sequence). The chain's CDR3 is CASTPRRNNYGYTF. CDR3 sequence (DNA): TGTGCCAGCACCCCCCGGAGGAATAACTATGGCTACACCTTC.

The chain carries TRBV30 and TRBJ2-3, with TRBD2 matching 11 bases. The germline CDR1 and CDR2 sequences are GTSNPN and SVGIG (reference sequence). V lost 3 bases, J lost 3 bases, and 2 bases stayed unmatched. This CDR3 contains 14 residues. The CDR3 spells CAWSRLAGTDTQYF. CDR3 bases: TGTGCCTGGAGCAGACTAGCGGGGACAGATACGCAGTATTTT.

This clone was recorded only once. This chain connects TRBV28 to TRBJ1-1; perhaps TRBD1 as D (5 bases). The CDR3 length is 16 residues. The V end lost 3 bases, the J end lost 1 base, and 15 bases lay between the germline ends. Germline V gene sequence: CDR1 MDHEN, CDR2 SYDVKM. The CDR3 DNA is TGTGCCAGCAGTTTTCAGGGATTCCTTAGGAACACTGAAGCTTTCTTT. Protein sequence: CASSFQGFLRNTEAFF.

This clone was seen only once. J is TRBJ2-3 and V is TRBV5-1; 12 bases are shared with TRBD2. Germline CDR1 is SGHRS and CDR2 is YFSETQ. V was pared by 2 bases and J by 4 bases, with 8 bases of the junction left unmatched. The CDR3 is made up of 17 amino acids. This chain's CDR3 is CASSLLPSGGAADTQYF. The CDR3 DNA is TGCGCCAGCAGCTTACTACCTAGCGGGGGGGCCGCAGATACGCAGTATTTT.

V is TRBV5-1 and J is TRBJ2-1; D may be TRBD2 (5 bases). This CDR3 contains 16 residues. V lost 0 bases, J lost 6 bases, and 16 bases lay in between. Germline V gene sequence: CDR1 SGHRS, CDR2 YFSETQ. CDR3: CASSLATRASGNEQFF. CDR3 DNA: TGCGCCAGCAGCTTGGCAACGAGGGCCTCAGGCAATGAGCAGTTCTTC. The whole variable domain, remainder taken from reference TRBV5-1 and TRBJ2-1, is KAGVTQTPRYLIKTRGQQVTLSCSPISGHRSVSWYQQTPGQGLQFLFEYFSETQRNKGNFPGRFSGRQFSNSRSEMNVSTLELGDSALYLCASSLATRASGNEQFFGPGTRLTVL.

The J gene is TRBJ2-3, the V gene TRBV19; D is perhaps TRBD1 (6 bases). Germline V gene lookup returns CDR1 LNHDA and CDR2 SQIVND (reference sequence). The CDR3 runs 15 residues. Trimming shortened V by 3 bases and J by 4 bases, and 14 bases separated the two germline ends. CDR3 in amino acids: CASSMRTVRPDTQYF. As DNA, the CDR3 is TGTGCCAGTAGTATGAGGACAGTCCGCCCAGATACGCAGTATTTT.

The V call is TRBV28, the J call TRBJ1-1; 9 positions agree with TRBD1. V lost 5 bases and J lost 8; bases outside the gene matches: 12. The CDR3 has 15 residues. Germline-derived CDR1 and CDR2 are MDHEN and SYDVKM. The CDR3 reads CASSPPPGQGGEAFF. CDR3 coding DNA: TGTGCCAGCAGTCCACCTCCGGGACAGGGAGGGGAAGCTTTCTTT.

The rearrangement joins TRBV18 to TRBJ1-2; 7 bases agree with TRBD1. Germline V gene sequence: CDR1 KGHSH, CDR2 LQKENI. CDR3 length: 16 amino acids. J gave up 3 bases and V 4 bases, and 11 bases lay outside the gene matches. CDR3 region: CASSLQKGQEDYGYTF. CDR3 nucleotide sequence: TGTGCCAGCTCACTACAAAAAGGACAGGAAGACTATGGCTACACCTTC.

With respect to this clone: At one boundary the junction diverges from the germline segment, which might be a read error. V is TRBV18 and J is TRBJ1-2, with a weak D call TRBD1 (6 bases). Per the germline V gene, CDR1 is KGHSH and CDR2 is LQKENI. This CDR3 has 13 amino acids. The CDR3 bases are TGTACCAGCTCACTCGACAGGACGTCGGGCTACACCTTC. Amino acids: CTSSLDRTSGYTF.

This clone came up once. The gene calls are TRBV5-1 and TRBJ2-7; no clear D gene. This CDR3 contains 14 residues. CDR1 and CDR2 from the germline V gene are SGHRS and YFSETQ. Trimming took off 0 bases at V and 0 bases at J, with 7 bases between the two ends. The CDR3 is CASSLELISYEQYF. The CDR3 region has the DNA TGCGCCAGCAGCTTGGAACTAATCTCCTACGAGCAGTACTTC.

This sequence joins TRBV7-2 and TRBJ1-5; D is unresolved. The CDR3 is 12 amino acids. CDR1 and CDR2 (germline): SGHTA, FQGNSA. The V end was cut by 3 bases, the J end by 3 bases, with 3 bases between. The CDR3 DNA reads as TGTGCCAGCAGCTTTAACAATCAGCCCCAGCATTTT. Translation gives CASSFNNQPQHF.

This clone was seen only once. J is TRBJ2-2 and V is TRBV10-1; 7 bases fit TRBD1. V lost 3 bases to trimming and J lost 5 bases; unmatched junction nucleotides: 3. Looked up from germline, CDR1 is WNHNN and CDR2 is SYGVQD (reference sequence). This CDR3 is built from 14 residues. The CDR3 sequence is CASSDGTETGELFF. CDR3 in DNA: TGCGCCAGCAGTGACGGGACAGAAACCGGGGAGCTGTTTTTT.

V and J are TRBV18 and TRBJ1-1, with a weak D call TRBD1 (5 bases). V was clipped by 1 base and J by 5 bases, with 14 bases between them. From germline, CDR1 is KGHSH and CDR2 LQKENI. This CDR3 comprises 15 residues. In DNA form, the CDR3 reads TGTGCCAGCTCACCACGGGGCACGGATGGAACTGAAGCTTTCTTT. It is translated as CASSPRGTDGTEAFF.

CDR3 residues: CASSGRGVEQPQHF. CDR3 nucleotide sequence: TGTGCCAGCAGCGGCAGGGGTGTGGAACAGCCCCAGCATTTT. The V gene is TRBV7-2, the J gene TRBJ1-5; D is perhaps TRBD1 (6 bases). Germline values: CDR1 SGHTA, CDR2 FQGNSA. V shed 5 bases and J shed 7 bases, with 15 bases lying between them. The length of the CDR3 is 14 residues.

This rearrangement joins TRBV5-5 to TRBJ1-6; D gene unclear. Germline V gene lookup returns CDR1 SGHKS and CDR2 YYEKEE (reference sequence). Trimming took 1 base from V and 0 from J, leaving 14 bases between them. The CDR3 runs to 18 residues. The CDR3 is CASSLIAPGGSYNSPLHF. DNA for the CDR3: TGTGCCAGCAGCTTGATCGCCCCAGGAGGCTCCTATAATTCACCCCTCCACTTT.

The J gene is TRBJ1-1, the V gene TRBV9; D ambiguous. This CDR3 has 13 residues. V lost 3 bases and J lost 4, with 10 bases in between. From germline, CDR1 is SGDLS and CDR2 YYNGEE. The CDR3 protein is CASSGGVITEAFF. Here the CDR3 DNA reads TGTGCCAGCAGCGGCGGGGTGATCACTGAAGCTTTCTTT.

V usage is TRBV28 and J usage is TRBJ2-6, with no clear D. The germline gives CDR1 MDHEN, CDR2 SYDVKM. CDR3 length: 16 amino acids. The V gene lost 7 bases and the J gene lost 0 bases, with 13 bases spanning the gap. Written as DNA, the CDR3 is TGTGCCAGCAACGAGGCAACCCGCTCTGGGGCCAACGTCCTGACTTTC. Protein sequence: CASNEATRSGANVLTF.

In DNA, the CDR3 is TGTGCCAGCAGACCGGGACTAGCGGGAGCCAATGAGCAGTTCTTC. Translated: CASRPGLAGANEQFF. The V and J genes are TRBV6-6 and TRBJ2-1, with 14 bases lining up with TRBD2. CDR1 and CDR2 from the germline V gene are MNHNY and SVGAGI (reference sequence). This CDR3 is built from 15 residues. Trimming removed 6 bases from V and 6 bases from J; junction bases left unmatched: 4.

The rearrangement joins TRBV19 to TRBJ1-3; the match to TRBD1 covers 7 bases. Germline-derived CDR1 and CDR2 are LNHDA and SQIVND (reference sequence). V lost 9 bases to trimming and J lost 4 bases; unmatched junction nucleotides: 6. CDR3 size: 13 residues. This CDR3 reads CASRQGYGNTIYF. CDR3 DNA: TGTGCCAGCAGACAGGGTTACGGAAACACCATATATTTT.

The rearrangement uses TRBV6-5 and TRBJ2-3, with 8 bases fitting TRBD1. CDR3 length: 15 amino acids. Germline V CDR1 and CDR2: MNHEY, SVGAGI. V lost 6 bases to trimming and J lost 0 bases; unmatched junction nucleotides: 5. In DNA, the CDR3 is TGTGCCAGCAGCAGGGACAGGTCTAGCACAGATACGCAGTATTTT. Protein: CASSRDRSSTDTQYF.

The V call is TRBV15, the J call TRBJ1-5; possible D gene TRBD1, 5 bases. V was clipped by 1 base and J by 6 bases, with 10 bases between them. The CDR3 is 14 amino acids. Germline V gene sequence: CDR1 LNHNV, CDR2 YYDKDF (reference sequence). The CDR3 protein is CATSRGGVSQPQHF. Written as DNA, the CDR3 is TGTGCCACCAGCAGAGGGGGGGTATCTCAGCCCCAGCATTTT.